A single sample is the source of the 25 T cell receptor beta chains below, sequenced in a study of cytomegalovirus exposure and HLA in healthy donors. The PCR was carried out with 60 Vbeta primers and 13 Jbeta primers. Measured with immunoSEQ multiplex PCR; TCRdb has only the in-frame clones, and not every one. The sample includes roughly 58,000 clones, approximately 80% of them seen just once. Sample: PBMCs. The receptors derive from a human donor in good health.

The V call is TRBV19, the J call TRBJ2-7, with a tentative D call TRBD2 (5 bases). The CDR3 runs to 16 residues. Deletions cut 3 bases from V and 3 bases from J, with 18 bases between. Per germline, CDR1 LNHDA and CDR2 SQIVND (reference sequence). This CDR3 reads CASSIRAGRIFYEQYF. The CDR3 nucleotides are TGTGCCAGTAGTATTCGGGCGGGTAGGATTTTCTACGAGCAGTACTTC.

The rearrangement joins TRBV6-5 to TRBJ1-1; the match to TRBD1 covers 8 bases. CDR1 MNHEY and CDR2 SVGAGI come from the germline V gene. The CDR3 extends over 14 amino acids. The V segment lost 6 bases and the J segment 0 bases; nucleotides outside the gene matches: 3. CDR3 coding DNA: TGTGCCAGCAGGCTGACAGGGGTGAACACTGAAGCTTTCTTT. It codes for CASRLTGVNTEAFF.

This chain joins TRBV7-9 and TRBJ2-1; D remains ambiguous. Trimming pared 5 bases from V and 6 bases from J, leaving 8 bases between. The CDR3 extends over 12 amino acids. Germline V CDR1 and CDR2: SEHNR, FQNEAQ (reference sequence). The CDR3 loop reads CASSPPSNEQFF. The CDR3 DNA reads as TGTGCCAGCAGCCCCCCTAGCAATGAGCAGTTCTTC.

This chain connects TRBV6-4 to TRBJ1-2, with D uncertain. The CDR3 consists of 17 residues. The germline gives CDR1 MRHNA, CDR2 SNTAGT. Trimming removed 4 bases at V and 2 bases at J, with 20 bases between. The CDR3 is CASSAYGEQTSNYGYTF. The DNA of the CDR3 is TGTGCCAGCAGTGCCTACGGGGAACAGACCTCGAACTATGGCTACACCTTC.

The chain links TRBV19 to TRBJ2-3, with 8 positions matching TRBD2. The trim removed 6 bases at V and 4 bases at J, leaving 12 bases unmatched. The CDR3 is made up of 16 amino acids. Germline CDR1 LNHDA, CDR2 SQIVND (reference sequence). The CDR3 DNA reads TGTGCCAGTAGCCTGTATAGCGGGATTGCGGCAGATACGCAGTATTTT. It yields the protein CASSLYSGIAADTQYF. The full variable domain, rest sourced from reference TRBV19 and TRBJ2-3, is DGGITQSPKYLFRKEGQNVTLSCEQNLNHDAMYWYRQDPGQGLRLIYYSQIVNDFQKGDIAEGYSVSREKKESFPLTVTSAQKNPTAFYLCASSLYSGIAADTQYFGPGTRLTVL.

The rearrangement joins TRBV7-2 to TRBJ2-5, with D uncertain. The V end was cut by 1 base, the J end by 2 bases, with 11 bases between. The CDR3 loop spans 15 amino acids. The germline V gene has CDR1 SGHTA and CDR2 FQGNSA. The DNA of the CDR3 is TGTGCCAGCAGCTTAGGATCGGTCATTCAAGAGACCCAGTACTTC. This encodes CASSLGSVIQETQYF.

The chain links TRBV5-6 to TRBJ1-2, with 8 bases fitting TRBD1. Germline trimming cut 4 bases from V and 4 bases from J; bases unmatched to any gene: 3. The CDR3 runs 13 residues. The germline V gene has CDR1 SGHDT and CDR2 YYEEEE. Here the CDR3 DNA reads TGTGCCAGCAGCCAGACAGGGGTCTATGGCTACACCTTC. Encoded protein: CASSQTGVYGYTF.

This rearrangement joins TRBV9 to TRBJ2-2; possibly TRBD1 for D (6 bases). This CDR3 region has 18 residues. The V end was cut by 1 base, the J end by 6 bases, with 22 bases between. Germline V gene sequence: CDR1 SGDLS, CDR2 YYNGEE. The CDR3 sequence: CASSVSVGYRAAAGELFF. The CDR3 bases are TGTGCCAGCAGCGTATCGGTTGGTTACAGGGCGGCCGCCGGGGAGCTGTTTTTT.

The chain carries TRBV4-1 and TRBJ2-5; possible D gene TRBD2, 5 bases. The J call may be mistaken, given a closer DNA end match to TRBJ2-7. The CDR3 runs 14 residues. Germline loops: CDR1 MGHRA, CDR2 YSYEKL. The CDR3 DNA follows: TGCGCCAGCAGCCAAGCTGAGGGCTTTTACGAGCAGTACTTC. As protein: CASSQAEGFYEQYF.

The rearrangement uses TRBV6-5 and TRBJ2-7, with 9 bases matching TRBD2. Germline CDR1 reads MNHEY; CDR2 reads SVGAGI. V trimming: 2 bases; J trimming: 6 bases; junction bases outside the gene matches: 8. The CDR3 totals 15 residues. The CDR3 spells CASSYGGAGGTEQYF. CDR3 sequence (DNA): TGTGCCAGCAGTTACGGAGGGGCGGGGGGGACCGAGCAGTACTTC.

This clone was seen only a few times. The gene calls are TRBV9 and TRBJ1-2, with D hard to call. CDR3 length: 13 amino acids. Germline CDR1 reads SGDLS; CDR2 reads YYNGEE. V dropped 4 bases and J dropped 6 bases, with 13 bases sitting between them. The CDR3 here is CASSPPEGNGYTF. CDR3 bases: TGTGCCAGCAGCCCCCCGGAGGGTAATGGCTACACCTTC.

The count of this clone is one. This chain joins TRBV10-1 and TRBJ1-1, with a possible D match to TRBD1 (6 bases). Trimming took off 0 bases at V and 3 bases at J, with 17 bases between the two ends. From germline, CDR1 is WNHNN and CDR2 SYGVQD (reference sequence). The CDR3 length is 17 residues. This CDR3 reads CASSESPGGAAYTEAFF. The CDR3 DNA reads TGCGCCAGCAGTGAGTCGCCCGGGGGGGCAGCGTACACTGAAGCTTTCTTT.

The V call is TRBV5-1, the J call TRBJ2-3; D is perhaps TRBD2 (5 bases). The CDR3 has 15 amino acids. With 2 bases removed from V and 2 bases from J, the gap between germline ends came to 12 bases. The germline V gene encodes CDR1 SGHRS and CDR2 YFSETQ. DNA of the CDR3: TGCGCCAGCAGCTTCAGCTCGGGAATCACAGATACGCAGTATTTT. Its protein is CASSFSSGITDTQYF.

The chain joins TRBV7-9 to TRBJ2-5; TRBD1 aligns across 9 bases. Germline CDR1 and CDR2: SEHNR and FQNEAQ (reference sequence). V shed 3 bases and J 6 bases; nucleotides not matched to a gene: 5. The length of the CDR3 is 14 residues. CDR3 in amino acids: CASSLGQGGKTQYF. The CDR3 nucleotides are TGTGCCAGCAGCTTGGGACAGGGCGGTAAGACCCAGTACTTC.

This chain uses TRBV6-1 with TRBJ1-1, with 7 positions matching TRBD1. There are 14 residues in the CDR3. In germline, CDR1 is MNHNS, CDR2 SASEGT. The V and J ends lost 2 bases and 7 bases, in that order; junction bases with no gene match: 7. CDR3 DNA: TGTGCCAGCAGTGAACTAGAGGGGGCGAATGAAGCTTTCTTT. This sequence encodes CASSELEGANEAFF.

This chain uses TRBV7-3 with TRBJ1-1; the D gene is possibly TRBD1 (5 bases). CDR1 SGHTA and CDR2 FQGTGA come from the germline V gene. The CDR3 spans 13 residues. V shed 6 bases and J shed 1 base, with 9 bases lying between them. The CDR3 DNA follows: TGTGCCAGCAGGAAGACAGCGAACACTGAAGCTTTCTTT. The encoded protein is CASRKTANTEAFF.

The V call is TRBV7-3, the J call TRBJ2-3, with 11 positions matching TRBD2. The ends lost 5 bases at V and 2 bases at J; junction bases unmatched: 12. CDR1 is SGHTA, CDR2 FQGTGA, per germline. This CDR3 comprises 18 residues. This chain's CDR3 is CASSPTSGRGTDTDTQYF. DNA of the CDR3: TGTGCCAGCAGCCCTACTAGCGGGAGAGGTACCGACACAGATACGCAGTATTTT.

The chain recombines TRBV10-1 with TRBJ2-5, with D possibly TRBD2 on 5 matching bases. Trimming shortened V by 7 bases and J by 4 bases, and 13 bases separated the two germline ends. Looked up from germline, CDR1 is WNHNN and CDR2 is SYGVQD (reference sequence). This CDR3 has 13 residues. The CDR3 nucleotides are TGCGCCAGCAAACCGGGGTTCGCAGAGACCCAGTACTTC. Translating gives CASKPGFAETQYF.

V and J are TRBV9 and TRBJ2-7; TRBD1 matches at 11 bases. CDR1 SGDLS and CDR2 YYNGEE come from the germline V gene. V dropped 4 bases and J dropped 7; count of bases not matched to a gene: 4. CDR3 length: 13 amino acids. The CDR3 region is CASSRTGGWEQYF. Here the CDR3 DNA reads TGTGCCAGCAGCAGGACAGGGGGCTGGGAGCAGTACTTC.

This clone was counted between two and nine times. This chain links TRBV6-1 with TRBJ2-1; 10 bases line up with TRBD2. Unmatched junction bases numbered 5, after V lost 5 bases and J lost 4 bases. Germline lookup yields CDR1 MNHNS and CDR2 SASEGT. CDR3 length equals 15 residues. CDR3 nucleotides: TGTGCCAGCAGTATAGGACTAGCGGAGTACAATGAGCAGTTCTTC. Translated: CASSIGLAEYNEQFF.

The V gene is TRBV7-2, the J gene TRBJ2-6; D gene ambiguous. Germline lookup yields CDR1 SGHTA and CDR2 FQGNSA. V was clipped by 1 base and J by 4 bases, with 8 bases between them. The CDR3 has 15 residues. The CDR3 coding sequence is TGTGCCAGCAGCTTAGTAGCATCCGGGGCCAACGTCCTGACTTTC. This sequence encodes CASSLVASGANVLTF.

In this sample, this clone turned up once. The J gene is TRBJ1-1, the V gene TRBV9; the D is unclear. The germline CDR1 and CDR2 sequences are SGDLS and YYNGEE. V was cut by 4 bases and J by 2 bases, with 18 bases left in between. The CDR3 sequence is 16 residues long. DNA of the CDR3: TGTGCCAGCAGCCCTCAACTGAGGCGGGATAACACTGAAGCTTTCTTT. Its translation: CASSPQLRRDNTEAFF.

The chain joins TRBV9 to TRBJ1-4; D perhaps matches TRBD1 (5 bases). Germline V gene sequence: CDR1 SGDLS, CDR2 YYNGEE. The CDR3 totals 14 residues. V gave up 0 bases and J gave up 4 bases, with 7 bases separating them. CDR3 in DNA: TGTGCCAGCAGCGTAGGGGGCCGTAATGAAAAACTGTTTTTT. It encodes CASSVGGRNEKLFF.

The CDR3 region is CSAKGTGGSGTEAFF. The DNA for the CDR3 is TGCAGCGCTAAAGGCACAGGGGGGTCGGGCACTGAAGCTTTCTTT. This chain joins TRBV29-1 and TRBJ1-1; 8 bases agree with TRBD1. V lost 7 bases, J lost 4 bases, and 14 bases stayed unmatched. CDR1 is SQVTM and CDR2 is ANQGSEA in the germline V gene. The CDR3 covers 15 residues.

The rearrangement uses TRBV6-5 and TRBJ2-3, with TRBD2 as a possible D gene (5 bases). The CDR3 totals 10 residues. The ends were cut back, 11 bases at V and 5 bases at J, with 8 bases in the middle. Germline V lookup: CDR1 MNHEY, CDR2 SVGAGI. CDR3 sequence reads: CALGRDTQYF. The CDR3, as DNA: TGTGCCCTAGGGAGAGATACGCAGTATTTT.